One sample yielded the 32 T cell receptor beta chains listed below, sequenced in a study of radiotherapy plus CTLA-4 blockade in lung cancer. Only in-frame clones appear in the TCRdb table, and some are missing; sequencing was by immunoSEQ multiplex PCR. The sample holds some 73,000 clones; nearly 75% are singletons and the top ten take approximately 9.9%. The material sequenced was peripheral blood, taken from a patient treated with radiotherapy plus ipilimumab. These receptors all stem from a human donor with non-small cell lung cancer whose response to radiotherapy plus ipilimumab could not be evaluated.

The rearrangement uses TRBV7-3 and TRBJ2-3; D remains ambiguous. Trimming shortened V by 4 bases and J by 4 bases, and 6 bases separated the two germline ends. The CDR3 extends over 12 amino acids. Germline CDR1 and CDR2: SGHTA and FQGTGA. The CDR3: CASSSGADTQYF. The CDR3 nucleotides read TGTGCCAGCAGCTCCGGTGCAGATACGCAGTATTTT.

This chain uses TRBV7-3 with TRBJ2-1, with D perhaps matching TRBD1 (7 bases). This CDR3 spans 13 amino acids. The ends were cut back, 5 bases at V and 6 bases at J, with 11 bases in the middle. Germline V gene data show CDR1 as SGHTA and CDR2 as FQGTGA. The CDR3, as DNA: TGTGCCAGCAGCCCCCAGGGGGGCAATGAGCAGTTCTTC. This sequence encodes CASSPQGGNEQFF.

The chain uses TRBV11-2 and TRBJ2-7, with TRBD1 matching over 10 bases. Looked up from germline, CDR1 is SGHAT and CDR2 is FQNNGV. This CDR3 region has 14 residues. The V segment lost 4 bases and the J segment 4 bases; nucleotides outside the gene matches: 4. This CDR3 reads CASSWGQGIYEQYF. DNA for the CDR3: TGTGCCAGCAGCTGGGGACAGGGGATTTACGAGCAGTACTTC.

The chain employs TRBV19 and TRBJ2-5; D gene unclear. TRBJ2-7 explains the end of the DNA better; the J call may be wrong. Germline CDR1 LNHDA, CDR2 SQIVND (reference sequence). The CDR3 runs 15 residues. CDR3 sequence (DNA): TGTGCCAGTAGTCATGTTCGAGAGTCCCGCTACGAGCAGTACTTC. It codes for CASSHVRESRYEQYF.

V gene TRBV7-6 combines with J gene TRBJ2-1; TRBD2 aligns across 15 bases. Germline assignment: CDR1 SGHVS and CDR2 FNYEAQ. CDR3 size: 21 residues. Losses at the gene ends were 5 bases for V and 3 bases for J; bases not matched to a gene: 17. CDR3 coding DNA: TGTGCCAGCAGCCCAAGGGGGTCATCCGGGACTAGCGGGGGGCACTACAATGAGCAGTTCTTC. Translating it yields CASSPRGSSGTSGGHYNEQFF.

V gene TRBV5-1 combines with J gene TRBJ1-3; the match to TRBD1 covers 10 bases. The CDR3 loop spans 16 amino acids. The J segment lost 4 bases and the V segment lost 3 bases, leaving 7 bases of the junction unmatched. CDR1 is SGHRS, CDR2 YFSETQ, per germline. The CDR3 sequence: CASSYGQGVAGNTIYF. In nucleotides, the CDR3 is TGCGCCAGCAGCTACGGACAGGGGGTTGCCGGAAACACCATATATTTT.

The V and J genes are TRBV21-1 and TRBJ1-2; TRBD1, the table's D call, lacks a check against the DNA. TRBV21-1 is a pseudogene locus. The CDR3 contains 15 residues. The CDR3, as DNA: TGTGCCAGCAGCAAATGGGGTCGGCAGGGTGGGGGCTACACCTTC. It translates to CASSKWGRQGGGYTF.

The chain employs TRBV30 and TRBJ1-2; 10 bases fit TRBD1. The CDR3 totals 14 residues. After removal of 5 bases from V and 1 base from J, the junction contained 4 bases not matched to a gene. Germline assignment: CDR1 GTSNPN and CDR2 SVGIG (reference sequence). The CDR3 coding sequence is TGTGCCTGGTCTGGGACAGGGGATAACTATGGCTACACCTTC. This translates into CAWSGTGDNYGYTF.

This clone was seen a single time. The V call is TRBV5-6, the J call TRBJ2-5; maybe TRBD2 (6 bases). There are 15 residues in the CDR3. Germline V gene sequence: CDR1 SGHDT, CDR2 YYEEEE. V was cut by 0 bases and J by 1 base, with 10 bases left in between. The CDR3 DNA reads as TGTGCCAGCAGCTTGGTGCTGGGGGGCCAAGAGACCCAGTACTTC. Translating gives CASSLVLGGQETQYF.

The J gene is TRBJ2-1, the V gene TRBV25-1; possible D gene TRBD2, 5 bases. The germline V gene encodes CDR1 MGHDK and CDR2 SYGVNS. Trimming took 7 bases from V and 4 from J, leaving 11 bases between them. The CDR3 length is 13 residues. Here the CDR3 reads CASTPRTYNEQFF. The CDR3 DNA is TGTGCCAGCACCCCCCGGACTTACAATGAGCAGTTCTTC. Full variable domain (remainder filled in from reference TRBV25-1 and TRBJ2-1): EADIYQTPRYLVIGTGKKITLECSQTMGHDKMYWYQQDPGMELHLIHYSYGVNSTEKGDLSSESTVSRIRTEHFPLTLESARPSHTSQYLCASTPRTYNEQFFGPGTRLTVL.

The chain carries TRBV5-1 and TRBJ1-4; TRBD1 might be the D (6 bases). CDR3 size: 14 residues. Germline-derived CDR1 and CDR2 are SGHRS and YFSETQ. V was cut by 4 bases and J by 7 bases, with 14 bases left in between. The CDR3 DNA is TGCGCCAGCAGCCAACAGGGTGAGGCTGAAAAACTGTTTTTT. Translating gives CASSQQGEAEKLFF.

This clone has a count of ten or more. V is TRBV2 and J is TRBJ2-7, with TRBD2 matching over 8 bases. Per the germline V gene, CDR1 is SNHLY and CDR2 is FYNNEI. J lost 6 bases, V lost 7 bases, and 2 bases had no gene match. This CDR3 has 11 amino acids. The CDR3, as DNA: TGTGCCAGCATACTAGCGGCCGAGCAGTACTTC. It translates to CASILAAEQYF. Filled out from reference TRBV2 and TRBJ2-7, the complete variable domain reads EPEVTQTPSHQVTQMGQEVILRCVPISNHLYFYWYRQILGQKVEFLVSFYNNEISEKSEIFDDQFSVERPDGSNFTLKIRSTKLEDSAMYFCASILAAEQYFGPGTRLTVT.

This rearrangement joins TRBV18 to TRBJ2-7; 7 bases are a match to TRBD1. The CDR3 consists of 14 residues. CDR1 is KGHSH and CDR2 is LQKENI in the germline V gene. V lost 4 bases, J lost 5 bases, and 8 bases stayed unmatched. The CDR3 nucleotides are TGTGCCAGCTCACAAAACCCGACAGGGAACGAGCAGTACTTC. This sequence encodes CASSQNPTGNEQYF.

The chain has TRBV5-1 and TRBJ2-3; D is possibly TRBD2 (5 bases). The CDR3 is 17 residues long. The germline V and J ends were trimmed by 2 bases and 0 bases, with 16 bases remaining between them. Germline lookup yields CDR1 SGHRS and CDR2 YFSETQ. The CDR3 spells CASSLGLPRTSTDTQYF. CDR3 nucleotide sequence: TGCGCCAGCAGCTTAGGACTGCCACGGACTAGCACAGATACGCAGTATTTT. The full variable domain, completed using reference TRBV5-1 and TRBJ2-3, is KAGVTQTPRYLIKTRGQQVTLSCSPISGHRSVSWYQQTPGQGLQFLFEYFSETQRNKGNFPGRFSGRQFSNSRSEMNVSTLELGDSALYLCASSLGLPRTSTDTQYFGPGTRLTVL.

This clone was observed once. This chain connects TRBV10-1 to TRBJ2-6, with D possibly TRBD1 on 5 matching bases. This CDR3 has 17 residues. From germline, CDR1 is WNHNN and CDR2 SYGVQD (reference sequence). The germline V and J ends were trimmed by 0 bases and 1 base, with 10 bases remaining between them. This chain's CDR3 is CASSESTGPSGANVLTF. The CDR3 DNA sequence: TGCGCCAGCAGTGAGTCTACAGGACCTTCTGGGGCCAACGTCCTGACTTTC.

This rearrangement joins TRBV5-6 to TRBJ2-7; 9 nucleotides agree with TRBD2. Germline CDR1 reads SGHDT; CDR2 reads YYEEEE. The CDR3 extends over 15 amino acids. Trimming cost V 7 bases and J 1 base; bases outside gene matches: 9. Here the CDR3 reads CASSPSGTLSYEQYF. DNA of the CDR3: TGTGCCAGCTCCCCTAGCGGGACTCTTTCCTACGAGCAGTACTTC.

The chain employs TRBV5-4 and TRBJ2-5, with 11 nucleotides matching TRBD2. Germline-derived CDR1 and CDR2 are SGHNT and YYREEE (reference sequence). V gave up 2 bases and J gave up 2 bases; unmatched junction bases: 5. CDR3 length equals 16 residues. CDR3 loop: CASSFGTSGTQETQYF. Written as DNA, the CDR3 is TGTGCCAGCAGCTTCGGGACTAGCGGCACACAAGAGACCCAGTACTTC.

This clone was observed a single time. The V gene is TRBV30, the J gene TRBJ1-4; possible D gene TRBD1, 6 bases. CDR3 size: 12 residues. Germline-derived CDR1 and CDR2 are GTSNPN and SVGIG (reference sequence). V was clipped by 5 bases and J by 4 bases, with 8 bases between them. The CDR3 nucleotides read TGTGCCTGGGGGACAATTAATGAAAAACTGTTTTTT. This gives the protein CAWGTINEKLFF.

CDR3 nucleotides: TGTGCCAGCAGAGCCGGGACTAGCGGAGACAATGAGCAGTTCTTC. It yields the protein CASRAGTSGDNEQFF. The chain joins TRBV2 to TRBJ2-1; 11 nucleotides match TRBD2. Germline V gene data show CDR1 as SNHLY and CDR2 as FYNNEI. The V and J ends lost 6 bases and 5 bases, in that order; junction bases with no gene match: 6. The CDR3 extends over 15 amino acids.

The V gene is TRBV28, the J gene TRBJ1-5; 8 bases are shared with TRBD1. This CDR3 is 16 amino acids long. Germline V gene sequence: CDR1 MDHEN, CDR2 SYDVKM. V shed 10 bases and J 5 bases; nucleotides not matched to a gene: 16. CDR3: CATKPFNRGDDQPQHF. The CDR3 nucleotides are TGTGCCACCAAACCCTTCAACAGGGGGGATGATCAGCCCCAGCATTTT.

The CDR3 is CASSPGSSTGELFF. The CDR3 region has the DNA TGTGCCAGCTCACCCGGGAGTTCGACCGGGGAGCTGTTTTTT. The chain has TRBV18 and TRBJ2-2, with D perhaps matching TRBD2 (6 bases). CDR1 and CDR2 from the germline V gene are KGHSH and LQKENI. This CDR3 contains 14 residues. Trimming left V 3 bases short and J 5 bases short, with 10 bases between.

The gene calls are TRBV6-5 and TRBJ1-4, with 7 bases matching TRBD1. The CDR3 covers 16 residues. The germline V gene has CDR1 MNHEY and CDR2 SVGAGI. V shed 3 bases, J shed 8 bases, and the junction held 12 bases outside the gene matches. The CDR3, as DNA: TGTGCCAGCAGTTATTCTTTTCGACAGGGTTACGAAAAACTGTTTTTT. Its protein product is CASSYSFRQGYEKLFF.

The chain has TRBV5-1 and TRBJ1-1, with TRBD1 as a possible D gene (6 bases). The V end lost 6 bases, the J end lost 1 base, and 13 bases lay between the germline ends. In germline, CDR1 is SGHRS, CDR2 YFSETQ. CDR3 length equals 14 residues. Here the CDR3 reads CASNLDRSNTEAFF. The CDR3 DNA is TGCGCCAGCAATCTCGACAGGTCGAACACTGAAGCTTTCTTT.

The chain has TRBV6-1 and TRBJ1-2; D is unresolved. CDR1 is MNHNS, CDR2 SASEGT, per germline. The CDR3 spans 16 residues. Deletions cut 2 bases from V and 8 bases from J, with 21 bases between. The CDR3 DNA sequence: TGTGCCAGCAGTGAATTAAGCGGGATTATACTGAACGGCTACACCTTC. This encodes CASSELSGIILNGYTF.

The rearrangement joins TRBV2 to TRBJ1-1, with 7 bases matching TRBD1. Germline V gene lookup returns CDR1 SNHLY and CDR2 FYNNEI. The CDR3 is 14 residues long. Trimming at V came to 6 bases and at J to 1 base, leaving 5 bases not matched to a gene. This CDR3 reads CASSLGQWNTEAFF. The DNA for the CDR3 is TGTGCCAGCAGCCTGGGACAGTGGAACACTGAAGCTTTCTTT.

This rearrangement joins TRBV6-1 to TRBJ1-2; D is unclear. The CDR3 has 14 amino acids. Per the germline V gene, CDR1 is MNHNS and CDR2 is SASEGT. The ends were cut back, 1 base at V and 0 bases at J, with 6 bases in the middle. CDR3 sequence (DNA): TGTGCCAGCAGTGAAGTTGAGGCTAACTATGGCTACACCTTC. It encodes CASSEVEANYGYTF.

The CDR3: CAISESQLAGEDNEQYF. The CDR3 DNA reads TGTGCCATCAGTGAGTCCCAACTAGCGGGAGAGGACAACGAGCAGTACTTC. The chain combines TRBV10-3 with TRBJ2-7, with TRBD2 identical over 11 bases. Germline lookup yields CDR1 ENHRY and CDR2 SYGVKD. This CDR3 has 17 residues. The J segment lost 5 bases and the V segment lost 0 bases, leaving 9 bases of the junction unmatched.

The V gene is TRBV7-8, the J gene TRBJ2-5; unclear D gene. The J call may be wrong; the DNA end is better matched by TRBJ2-7. The CDR3 spans 12 residues. Germline values: CDR1 SGHVS, CDR2 FQNEAQ. The CDR3 here is CASSLGSYEQYF. CDR3 coding DNA: TGTGCCAGCAGCTTAGGGTCCTACGAGCAGTACTTC.

The genes are TRBV4-1 and TRBJ1-4; D is uncertain. The CDR3 is 14 amino acids. Trimming took 4 bases from V and 1 from J, leaving 7 bases between them. Germline V gene lookup returns CDR1 MGHRA and CDR2 YSYEKL. The CDR3 DNA is TGCGCCAGCAGCCCGCAGATAACTAATGAAAAACTGTTTTTT. It translates to CASSPQITNEKLFF.

The J gene is TRBJ2-2, the V gene TRBV27, with D tentatively TRBD2 (6 bases). Trimming took 5 bases from V and 8 from J, leaving 15 bases between them. CDR3 length: 14 residues. Germline CDR1 reads MNHEY; CDR2 reads SMNVEV (reference sequence). CDR3 coding DNA: TGTGCCAGCAGTCCGGGACTCCTTAGAGGGGAGCTGTTTTTT. Its protein is CASSPGLLRGELFF.

The chain recombines TRBV27 with TRBJ2-7, with a weak D call TRBD1 (6 bases). The CDR3 extends over 12 amino acids. V lost 10 bases, J lost 5 bases, and 15 bases lay in between. Germline V gives CDR1 MNHEY, CDR2 SMNVEV (reference sequence). This CDR3 reads CATRQVGNEQYF. In DNA form, the CDR3 reads TGTGCCACCAGACAGGTTGGGAACGAGCAGTACTTC.

The chain joins TRBV28 to TRBJ2-7; weak D call: TRBD1 (6 bases). V lost 10 bases to trimming and J lost 0 bases, with 16 bases between them. Germline CDR1 MDHEN, CDR2 SYDVKM. The CDR3 runs to 14 residues. CDR3 DNA: TGTGCCACTGTGAGACCACAGGGCTCCTACGAGCAGTACTTC. It encodes CATVRPQGSYEQYF.